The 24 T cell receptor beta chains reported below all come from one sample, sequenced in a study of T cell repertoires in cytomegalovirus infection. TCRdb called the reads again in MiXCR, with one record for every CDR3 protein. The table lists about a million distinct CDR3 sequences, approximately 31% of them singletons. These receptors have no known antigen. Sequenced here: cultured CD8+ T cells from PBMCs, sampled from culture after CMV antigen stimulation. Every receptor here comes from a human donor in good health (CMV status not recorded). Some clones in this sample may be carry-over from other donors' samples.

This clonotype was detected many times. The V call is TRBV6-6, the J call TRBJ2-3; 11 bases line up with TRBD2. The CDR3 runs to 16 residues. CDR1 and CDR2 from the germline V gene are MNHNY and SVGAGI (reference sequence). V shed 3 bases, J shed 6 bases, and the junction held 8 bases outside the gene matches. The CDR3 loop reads CASSYILAGGQDTQYF. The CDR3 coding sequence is TGTGCCAGCAGTTATATTCTAGCGGGGGGTCAGGATACGCAGTATTTT.

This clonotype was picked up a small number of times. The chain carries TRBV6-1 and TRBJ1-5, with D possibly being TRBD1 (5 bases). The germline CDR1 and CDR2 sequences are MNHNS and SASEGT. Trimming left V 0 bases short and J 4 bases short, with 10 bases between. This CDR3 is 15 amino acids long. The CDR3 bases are TGTGCCAGCAGTGAAGCGAGGACACGGAATCAGCCCCAGCATTTT. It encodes CASSEARTRNQPQHF.

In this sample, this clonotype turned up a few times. The CDR3 DNA reads TGTGCCACCAGTGACTCACTAGCGGGGGAATACTACGAGCAGTACGTC. Amino acid sequence: CATSDSLAGEYYEQYV. The chain recombines TRBV24-1 with TRBJ2-7, with 11 bases identical to TRBD2. CDR1 and CDR2 from the germline V gene are KGHDR and SFDVKD. The ends lost 4 bases at V and 3 bases at J; junction bases unmatched: 7. The length of the CDR3 is 16 residues.

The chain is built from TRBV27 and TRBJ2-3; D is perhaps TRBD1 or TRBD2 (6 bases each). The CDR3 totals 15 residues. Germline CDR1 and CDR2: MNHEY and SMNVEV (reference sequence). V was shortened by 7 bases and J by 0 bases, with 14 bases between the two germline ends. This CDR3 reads CASTPGGASTDTQYF. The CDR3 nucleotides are TGTGCCAGCACCCCCGGGGGCGCGAGCACAGATACGCAGTATTTT.

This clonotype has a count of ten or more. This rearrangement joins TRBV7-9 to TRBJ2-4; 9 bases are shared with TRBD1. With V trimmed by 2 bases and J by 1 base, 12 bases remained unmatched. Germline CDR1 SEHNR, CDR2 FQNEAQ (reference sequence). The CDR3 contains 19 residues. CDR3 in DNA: TGTGCCAGCAGCTTAACTCCGGGACAGGGTCCTCTGGCCAAAAACATTCAGTACTTC. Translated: CASSLTPGQGPLAKNIQYF.

CDR3 DNA sequence: TGTGCCAGCACCACTAGCGGTCGGGGGGATGAGCAGTTCTTC. It is translated as CASTTSGRGDEQFF. The V and J genes are TRBV6-5 and TRBJ2-1; 8 nucleotides agree with TRBD2. Germline V CDR1 and CDR2: MNHEY, SVGAGI. V lost 7 bases to trimming and J lost 8 bases; unmatched junction nucleotides: 10. This CDR3 has 14 amino acids.

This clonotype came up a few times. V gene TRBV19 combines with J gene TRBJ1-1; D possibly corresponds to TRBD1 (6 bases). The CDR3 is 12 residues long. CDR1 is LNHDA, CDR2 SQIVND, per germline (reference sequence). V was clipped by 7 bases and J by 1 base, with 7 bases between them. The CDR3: CASKTGNTEAFF. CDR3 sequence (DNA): TGTGCCAGTAAGACAGGGAACACTGAAGCTTTCTTT.

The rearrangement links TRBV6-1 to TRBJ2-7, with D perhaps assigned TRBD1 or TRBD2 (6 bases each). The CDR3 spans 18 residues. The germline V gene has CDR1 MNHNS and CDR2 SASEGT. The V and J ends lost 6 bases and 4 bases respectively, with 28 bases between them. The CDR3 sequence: CASSAIRPGTGGRYEQYF. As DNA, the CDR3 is TGTGCCAGCAGCGCGATCCGACCTGGGACCGGGGGCCGATACGAGCAGTACTTC.

CDR3 bases: TGTGCCATCCAGGGAGGACAGGGCTTTTTTAATTCACCCCTCCACTTT. It is translated as CAIQGGQGFFNSPLHF. This rearrangement joins TRBV6-1 to TRBJ1-6; 8 bases fit TRBD1. V lost 10 bases, J lost 6 bases, and 14 bases stayed unmatched. The germline gives CDR1 MNHNS, CDR2 SASEGT. The CDR3 extends over 16 amino acids.

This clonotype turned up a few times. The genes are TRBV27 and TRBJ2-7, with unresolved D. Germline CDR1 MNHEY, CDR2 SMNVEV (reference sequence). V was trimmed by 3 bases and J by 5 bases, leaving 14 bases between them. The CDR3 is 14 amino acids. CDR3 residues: CASSFGQPSNEQYF. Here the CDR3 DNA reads TGTGCCAGCAGTTTCGGCCAGCCCTCTAACGAGCAGTACTTC.

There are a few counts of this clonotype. The CDR3 DNA sequence: TGTGCTAGCAATGGACAGGGAGTGTCCTACGAGCAGTACGTC. Translated: CASNGQGVSYEQYV. The chain combines TRBV7-6 with TRBJ2-7; TRBD1 agrees at 8 bases. This CDR3 has 14 amino acids. Germline assignment: CDR1 SGHVS and CDR2 FNYEAQ.

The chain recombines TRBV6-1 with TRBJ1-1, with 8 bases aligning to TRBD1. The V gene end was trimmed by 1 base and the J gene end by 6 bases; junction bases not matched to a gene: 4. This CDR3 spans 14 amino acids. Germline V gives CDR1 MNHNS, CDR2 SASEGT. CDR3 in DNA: TGTGCCAGCAGTGAAGTAGACAGGGGTGCTGAAGCTTTCTTT. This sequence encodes CASSEVDRGAEAFF.

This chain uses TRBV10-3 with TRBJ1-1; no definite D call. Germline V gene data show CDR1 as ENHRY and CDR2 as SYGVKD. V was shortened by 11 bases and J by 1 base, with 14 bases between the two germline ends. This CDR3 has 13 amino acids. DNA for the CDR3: TGTGCCGTCTTTGGAGGGCAGAACACTGAAGCTTTCTTT. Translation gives CAVFGGQNTEAFF.

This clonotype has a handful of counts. The CDR3 nucleotides are TGTGCCAGCAGCCTCCAGGGGTGGAACACCGGGGAGCTGTTTTTT. Translated, it gives CASSLQGWNTGELFF. This chain joins TRBV6-1 and TRBJ2-2; possible D gene TRBD1, 6 bases. Germline V CDR1 and CDR2: MNHNS, SASEGT. The CDR3 extends over 15 amino acids. The V end lost 6 bases, the J end lost 1 base, and 12 bases lay between the germline ends.

The CDR3 region is CASSLIPSGFYGYTF. The CDR3 bases are TGTGCCAGCAGCCTGATTCCCAGCGGCTTCTATGGCTACACCTTC. This chain connects TRBV14 to TRBJ1-2; no clear D. The CDR3 covers 15 residues. V was shortened by 4 bases and J by 4 bases, with 16 bases between the two germline ends. Looked up from germline, CDR1 is SGHDN and CDR2 is FVKESK. The complete variable domain, with remaining parts taken from reference TRBV14 and TRBJ1-2, reads EAGVTQFPSHSVIEKGQTVTLRCDPISGHDNLYWYRRVMGKEIKFLLHFVKESKQDESGMPNNRFLAERTGGTYSTLKVQPAELEDSGVYFCASSLIPSGFYGYTFGSGTRLTVV.

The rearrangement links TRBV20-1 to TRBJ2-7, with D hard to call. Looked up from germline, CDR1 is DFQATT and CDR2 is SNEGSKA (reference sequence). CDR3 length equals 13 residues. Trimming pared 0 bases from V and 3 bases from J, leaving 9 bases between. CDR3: CSARDRTLYEQYF. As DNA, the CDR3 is TGCAGTGCTAGAGATCGGACGCTCTACGAGCAGTACTTC.

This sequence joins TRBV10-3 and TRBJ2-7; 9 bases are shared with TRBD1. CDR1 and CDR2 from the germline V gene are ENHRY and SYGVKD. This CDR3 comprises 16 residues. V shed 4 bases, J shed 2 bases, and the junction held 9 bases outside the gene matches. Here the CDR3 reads CAISGSGQGIPYEQYF. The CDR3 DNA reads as TGTGCCATCAGTGGGTCCGGACAGGGGATCCCCTACGAGCAGTACTTC.

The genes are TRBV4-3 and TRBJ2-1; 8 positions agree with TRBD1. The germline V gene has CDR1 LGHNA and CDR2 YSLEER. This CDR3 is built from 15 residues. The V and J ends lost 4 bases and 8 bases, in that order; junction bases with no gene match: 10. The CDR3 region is CASSPGQGRVYEQFF. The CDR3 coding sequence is TGCGCCAGCAGCCCAGGACAGGGAAGGGTCTATGAGCAGTTCTTC.

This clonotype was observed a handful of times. CDR3 in amino acids: CASSLTTDNPNTGELFF. CDR3 bases: TGTGCCAGCAGCTTAACGACCGATAATCCCAACACCGGGGAGCTGTTTTTT. V usage is TRBV7-3 and J usage is TRBJ2-2; D uncertain. V shed 0 bases and J shed 2 bases, with 13 bases lying between them. The CDR3 has 17 residues. The germline CDR1 and CDR2 sequences are SGHTA and FQGTGA.

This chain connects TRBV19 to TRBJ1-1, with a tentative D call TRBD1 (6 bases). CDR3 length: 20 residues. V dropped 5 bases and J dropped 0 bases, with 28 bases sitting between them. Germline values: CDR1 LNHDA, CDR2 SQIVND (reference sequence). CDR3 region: CASSPPGGGGSYLMNTEAFF. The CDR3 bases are TGTGCCAGTAGTCCCCCCGGTGGGGGCGGATCCTACCTGATGAACACTGAAGCTTTCTTT.

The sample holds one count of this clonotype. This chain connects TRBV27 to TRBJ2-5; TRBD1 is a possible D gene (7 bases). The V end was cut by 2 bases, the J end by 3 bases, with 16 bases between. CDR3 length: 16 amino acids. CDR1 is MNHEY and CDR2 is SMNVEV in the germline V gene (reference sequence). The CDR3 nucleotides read TGTGCCAGCAGTTTAAGGGGCAGGGGGGCGGAAGAGACCCAGTACTTC. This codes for CASSLRGRGAEETQYF.

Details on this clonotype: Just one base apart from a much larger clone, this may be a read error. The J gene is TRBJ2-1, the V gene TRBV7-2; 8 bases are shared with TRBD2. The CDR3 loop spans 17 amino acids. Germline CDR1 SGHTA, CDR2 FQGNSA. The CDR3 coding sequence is TGTGTCAGCAGCTTAGGATCCAGCGGGGGCCTTTGGGGTGAGCAGTTCTTC. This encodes CVSSLGSSGGLWGEQFF. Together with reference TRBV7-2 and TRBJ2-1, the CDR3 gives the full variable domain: GAGVSQSPSNKVTEKGKDVELRCDPISGHTALYWYRQSLGQGLEFLIYFQGNSAPDKSGLPSDRFSAERTGGSVSTLTIQRTQQEDSAVYLCVSSLGSSGGLWGEQFFGPGTRLTVL.

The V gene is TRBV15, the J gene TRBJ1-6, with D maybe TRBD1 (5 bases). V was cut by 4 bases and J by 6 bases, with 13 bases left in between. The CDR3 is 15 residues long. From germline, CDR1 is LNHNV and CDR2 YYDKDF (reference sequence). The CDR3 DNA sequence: TGTGCCACCAGCACCCCCGGGGCCCTTAATTCACCCCTCCACTTT. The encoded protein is CATSTPGALNSPLHF.

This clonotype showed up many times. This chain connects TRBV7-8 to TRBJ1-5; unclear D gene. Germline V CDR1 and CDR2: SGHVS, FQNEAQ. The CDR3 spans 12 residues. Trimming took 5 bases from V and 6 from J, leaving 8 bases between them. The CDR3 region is CASSPDLQPQHF. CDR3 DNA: TGTGCCAGCAGCCCGGACCTTCAGCCCCAGCATTTT.